The 18 T cell receptor beta chains below all came from one sample that was sequenced in a study of blood T cell repertoires in COVID-19. TCRdb keeps only in-frame clones here, not all; method: immunoSEQ multiplex PCR. The sample consists of roughly 670,000 clones, just under 90% of them appearing once. The source material was peripheral blood. These receptors were taken from a woman between 18 and 30 years old with acute or convalescent COVID-19.

The chain has TRBV7-8 and TRBJ1-2; 12 positions agree with TRBD1. Germline V gene sequence: CDR1 SGHVS, CDR2 FQNEAQ. The CDR3 has 17 residues. The junction had 15 bases not matched to a gene; V was cut back by 7 bases and J by 6 bases. The CDR3 sequence: CASTLRDRGRGIDGYTF. The CDR3 nucleotides read TGTGCCAGCACCCTCCGGGACAGGGGGCGCGGAATTGATGGCTACACCTTC. The full variable domain, rest sourced from reference TRBV7-8 and TRBJ1-2, is GAGVSQSPRYKVAKRGQDVALRCDPISGHVSLFWYQQALGQGPEFLTYFQNEAQLDKSGLPSDRFFAERPEGSVSTLKIQRTQQEDSAVYLCASTLRDRGRGIDGYTFGSGTRLTVV.

V usage is TRBV6-6 and J usage is TRBJ1-1; 8 nucleotides align to TRBD1. J was trimmed by 0 bases and V by 7 bases; bases with no gene match: 10. Germline CDR1 is MNHNY and CDR2 is SVGAGI (reference sequence). The CDR3 spans 16 residues. CDR3 protein: CASNSGTGVMNTEAFF. The CDR3 DNA reads as TGTGCCAGCAACTCCGGGACAGGAGTCATGAACACTGAAGCTTTCTTT.

The rearrangement joins TRBV4-1 to TRBJ2-1, with 9 bases fitting TRBD1. Germline lookup yields CDR1 MGHRA and CDR2 YSYEKL. V gave up 2 bases and J gave up 4 bases; unmatched junction bases: 6. The CDR3 length is 16 residues. The DNA for the CDR3 is TGCGCCAGCAGCCAAACGACCGGGACAGGGTACAATGAGCAGTTCTTC. It translates to CASSQTTGTGYNEQFF.

The J gene is TRBJ2-3, the V gene TRBV7-9, with TRBD1 matching over 8 bases. The CDR3 extends over 15 amino acids. The V segment lost 3 bases and the J segment 5 bases; nucleotides outside the gene matches: 7. Germline V lookup: CDR1 SEHNR, CDR2 FQNEAQ (reference sequence). The CDR3 coding sequence is TGTGCCAGCAGCTTCGGACAGGGCGAGGGAGATACGCAGTATTTT. Residues: CASSFGQGEGDTQYF.

V and J are TRBV7-9 and TRBJ1-3; D gene ambiguous. Trimming took 6 bases from V and 7 from J, leaving 13 bases between them. CDR3 length: 13 residues. CDR1 and CDR2 (germline): SEHNR, FQNEAQ (reference sequence). Written as DNA, the CDR3 is TGTGCCAGCAGTCCTCCAACCGAGAACACCATATATTTT. Its protein is CASSPPTENTIYF.

This clone appeared once. The rearrangement joins TRBV3-1 (or the pseudogene TRBV3-2) to TRBJ2-1, with TRBD2 matching 13 bases. V lost 3 bases, J lost 4 bases, and 6 bases stayed unmatched. CDR3 size: 17 residues. Germline V gene sequence: CDR1 LGHDT, CDR2 YNNKEL (reference sequence). Written as DNA, the CDR3 is TGTGCCAGCAGCCATTCGACTAGCGGGGGGTTATACAATGAGCAGTTCTTC. Translation gives CASSHSTSGGLYNEQFF.

The chain combines TRBV19 with TRBJ2-5, with D hard to call. This CDR3 spans 13 amino acids. The V gene's germline CDR1 is LNHDA and CDR2 SQIVND (reference sequence). Trimming removed 1 base at V and 3 bases at J, with 6 bases between. This CDR3 reads CASSIAVKETQYF. The CDR3 DNA reads TGTGCCAGTAGTATAGCAGTTAAAGAGACCCAGTACTTC. Based on the CDR3 plus reference TRBV19 and TRBJ2-5, the full variable domain is DGGITQSPKYLFRKEGQNVTLSCEQNLNHDAMYWYRQDPGQGLRLIYYSQIVNDFQKGDIAEGYSVSREKKESFPLTVTSAQKNPTAFYLCASSIAVKETQYFGPGTRLLVL.

Only one count was recorded for this clone. V usage is TRBV12-5 and J usage is TRBJ2-2; 9 bases agree with TRBD1. Trimming cost V 0 bases and J 2 bases; bases outside gene matches: 10. Per germline, CDR1 LGHNT and CDR2 FRNRAP. The CDR3 loop spans 19 amino acids. The CDR3 DNA reads as TGTGCTAGTGGTTTGGTAATTATGACGGGACAGGGAAACACCGGGGAGCTGTTTTTT. Translating it yields CASGLVIMTGQGNTGELFF.

A single count supports this clone. J is TRBJ1-2 and V is TRBV5-6; the match to TRBD1 covers 8 bases. The CDR3 covers 14 residues. Unmatched junction bases numbered 6, after V lost 7 bases and J lost 1 base. CDR1 SGHDT and CDR2 YYEEEE come from the germline V gene. CDR3: CASARQGNNYGYTF. CDR3 coding DNA: TGTGCCAGCGCAAGACAGGGGAATAACTATGGCTACACCTTC.

V usage is TRBV5-1 and J usage is TRBJ1-1; maybe TRBD1 (5 bases). The germline V and J ends were trimmed by 0 bases and 10 bases, with 19 bases remaining between them. The CDR3 length is 15 residues. Per germline, CDR1 SGHRS and CDR2 YFSETQ. The DNA of the CDR3 is TGCGCCAGCAGCTTGGGGGCCCTTTACCCCGGGGGAGCTTTCTTT. Protein product: CASSLGALYPGGAFF.

V is TRBV14 and J is TRBJ1-2; D is perhaps TRBD1 (5 bases). The germline gives CDR1 SGHDN, CDR2 FVKESK. With 0 bases removed from V and 8 bases from J, the gap between germline ends came to 16 bases. The CDR3 totals 15 residues. CDR3 region: CASSQEGPGRGGYTF. The CDR3 DNA reads as TGTGCCAGCAGCCAAGAGGGGCCGGGGCGGGGCGGCTACACCTTC.

The rearrangement joins TRBV7-2 to TRBJ1-6, with 10 bases aligning to TRBD1. Germline-derived CDR1 and CDR2 are SGHTA and FQGNSA. The junction had 1 base not matched to a gene; V was cut back by 4 bases and J by 7 bases. The CDR3 contains 14 residues. In nucleotides, the CDR3 is TGTGCCAGCAGCTGGGACAGGGGAAATTCACCCCTCCACTTT. It specifies CASSWDRGNSPLHF.

The V call is TRBV27, the J call TRBJ2-3; 8 bases are shared with TRBD2. CDR3 length: 13 amino acids. Trimming cost V 7 bases and J 6 bases; bases outside gene matches: 6. Germline values: CDR1 MNHEY, CDR2 SMNVEV (reference sequence). The CDR3 loop is CASTLSGGDTQYF. CDR3 DNA sequence: TGTGCCAGCACTCTCTCGGGGGGGGATACGCAGTATTTT.

V is TRBV7-6 and J is TRBJ1-5; no reliable D call. The CDR3 is 14 residues long. Germline V CDR1 and CDR2: SGHVS, FNYEAQ. Trimming pared 1 base from V and 5 bases from J, leaving 9 bases between. The DNA of the CDR3 is TGTGCCAGCAGCTTAGTAGGGAGGGATCAGCCCCAGCATTTT. Its protein is CASSLVGRDQPQHF.

This sequence joins TRBV30 and TRBJ1-1, with a tentative D call TRBD1 (6 bases). This CDR3 is 14 amino acids long. Trimming removed 2 bases from V and 1 base from J, with 11 bases in between. Germline V lookup: CDR1 GTSNPN, CDR2 SVGIG (reference sequence). DNA of the CDR3: TGTGCCTGGAGTTGGGCAGGGGAGAACACTGAAGCTTTCTTT. As protein: CAWSWAGENTEAFF.

The chain links TRBV2 to TRBJ1-2, with 7 bases aligning to TRBD1. Germline lookup yields CDR1 SNHLY and CDR2 FYNNEI. The CDR3 extends over 14 amino acids. The V gene end was trimmed by 4 bases and the J gene end by 4 bases; junction bases not matched to a gene: 6. The CDR3, as DNA: TGTGCCAGCAGTGGGGTGACAGGGATCTATGGCTACACCTTC. Encoded protein: CASSGVTGIYGYTF.

The chain combines TRBV11-2 with TRBJ1-2; tentatively, D is TRBD1 (5 bases). CDR1 is SGHAT, CDR2 FQNNGV, per germline. This CDR3 has 15 amino acids. V lost 2 bases, J lost 3 bases, and 13 bases lay in between. This chain's CDR3 is CASSLPPGGDYGYTF. The CDR3 nucleotides read TGTGCCAGCAGCTTACCCCCGGGGGGTGACTATGGCTACACCTTC.

V and J are TRBV6-5 and TRBJ2-2, with 8 bases fitting TRBD2. V dropped 2 bases and J dropped 5; count of bases not matched to a gene: 4. Germline loops: CDR1 MNHEY, CDR2 SVGAGI. This CDR3 comprises 15 residues. The CDR3 sequence: CASSYVASGTGELFF. In DNA form, the CDR3 reads TGTGCCAGCAGTTACGTGGCTAGCGGGACCGGGGAGCTGTTTTTT.